A single T cell receptor (beta chain) is shown here with its context. Its antigen is as yet unknown. The germline gives CDR1 MDHEN, CDR2 SYDVKM. The CDR3 sequence is 16 residues long. Deletions cut 6 bases from V and 2 bases from J, with 17 bases between. The data originate from a study of cytomegalovirus exposure and HLA in healthy donors. Points from the study as a whole: The classifier reportedly diagnosed cytomegalovirus status with high specificity and sensitivity. The CMV antigen specificity of a few CMV-associated chains was confirmed through in vitro analysis. It was likely that a cluster of highly shared sequence variants was a sequencing artifact. Later analysis identified several of the most significant clusters that appeared linked to common viral pathogens.

PCR involved 60 Vbeta and 13 Jbeta primers. Sequenced by immunoSEQ multiplex PCR; TCRdb stores in-frame clones only, minus some. The sample lists over 80,000 clones, roughly 79% occurring once. The rearrangement joins TRBV28 to TRBJ1-3, with a tentative D call TRBD1 (6 bases). This clonotype was obtained from a woman in her 70s in good health and CMV-seropositive. Sample: PBMCs. The CDR3 sequence: CASRLSVGGPGNTIYF. CDR3 DNA: TGTGCCAGCAGGTTAAGCGTTGGGGGCCCTGGAAACACCATATATTTT.